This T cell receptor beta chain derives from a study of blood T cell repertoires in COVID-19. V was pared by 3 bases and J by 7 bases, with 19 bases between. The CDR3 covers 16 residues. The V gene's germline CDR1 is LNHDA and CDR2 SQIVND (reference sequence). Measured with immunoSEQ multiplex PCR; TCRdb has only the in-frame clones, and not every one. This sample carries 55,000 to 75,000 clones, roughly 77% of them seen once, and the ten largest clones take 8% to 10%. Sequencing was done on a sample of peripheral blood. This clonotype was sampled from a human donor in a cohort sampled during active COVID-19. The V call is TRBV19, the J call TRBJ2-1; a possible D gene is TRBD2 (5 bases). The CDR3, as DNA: TGTGCCAGTAGTATTATGGGTTCGGCCGGGGTGAATGAGCAGTTCTTC. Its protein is CASSIMGSAGVNEQFF.